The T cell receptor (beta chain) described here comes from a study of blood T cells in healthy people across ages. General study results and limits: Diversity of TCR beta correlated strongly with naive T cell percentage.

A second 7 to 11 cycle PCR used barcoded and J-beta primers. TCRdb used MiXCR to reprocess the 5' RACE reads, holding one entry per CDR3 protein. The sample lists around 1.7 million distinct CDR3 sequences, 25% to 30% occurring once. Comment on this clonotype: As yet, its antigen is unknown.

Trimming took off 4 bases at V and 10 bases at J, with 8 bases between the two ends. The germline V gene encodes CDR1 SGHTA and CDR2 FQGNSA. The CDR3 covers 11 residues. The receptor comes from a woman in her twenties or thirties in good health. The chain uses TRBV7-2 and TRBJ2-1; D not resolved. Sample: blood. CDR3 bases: TGTGCCAGCAGCTACGAGAGAGAGCAGTTCTTC. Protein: CASSYEREQFF. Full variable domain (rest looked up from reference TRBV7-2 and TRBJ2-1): GAGVSQSPSNKVTEKGKDVELRCDPISGHTALYWYRQSLGQGLEFLIYFQGNSAPDKSGLPSDRFSAERTGGSVSTLTIQRTQQEDSAVYLCASSYEREQFFGPGTRLTVL.